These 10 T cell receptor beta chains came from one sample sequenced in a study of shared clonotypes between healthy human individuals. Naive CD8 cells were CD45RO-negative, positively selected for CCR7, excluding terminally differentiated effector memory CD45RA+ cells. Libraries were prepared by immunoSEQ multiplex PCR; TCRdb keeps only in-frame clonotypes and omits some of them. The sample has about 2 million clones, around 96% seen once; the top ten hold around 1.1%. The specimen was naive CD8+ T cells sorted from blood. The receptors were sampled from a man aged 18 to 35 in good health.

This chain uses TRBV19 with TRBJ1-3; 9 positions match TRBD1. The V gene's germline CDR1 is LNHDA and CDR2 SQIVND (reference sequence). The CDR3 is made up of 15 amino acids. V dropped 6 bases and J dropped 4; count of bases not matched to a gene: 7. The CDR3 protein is CASREQGAAGNTIYF. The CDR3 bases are TGTGCCAGTAGAGAACAGGGGGCCGCGGGAAACACCATATATTTT.

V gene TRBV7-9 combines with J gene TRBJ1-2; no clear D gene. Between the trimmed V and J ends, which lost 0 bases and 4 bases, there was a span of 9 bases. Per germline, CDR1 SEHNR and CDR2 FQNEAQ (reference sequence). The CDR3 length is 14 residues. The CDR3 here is CASSLAGSPYGYTF. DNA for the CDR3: TGTGCCAGCAGCTTAGCTGGCAGCCCCTATGGCTACACCTTC.

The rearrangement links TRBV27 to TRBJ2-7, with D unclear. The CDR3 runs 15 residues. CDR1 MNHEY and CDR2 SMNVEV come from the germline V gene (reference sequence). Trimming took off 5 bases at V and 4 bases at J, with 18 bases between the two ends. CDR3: CASSPGPPIIYEQYF. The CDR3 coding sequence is TGTGCCAGCAGTCCCGGACCCCCAATAATTTACGAGCAGTACTTC.

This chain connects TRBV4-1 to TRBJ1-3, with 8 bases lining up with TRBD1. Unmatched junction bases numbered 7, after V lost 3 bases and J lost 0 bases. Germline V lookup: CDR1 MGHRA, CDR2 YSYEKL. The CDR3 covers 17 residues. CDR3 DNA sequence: TGCGCCAGCAGCCAGAGGGCAGGGGGCGCCTCTGGAAACACCATATATTTT. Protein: CASSQRAGGASGNTIYF.

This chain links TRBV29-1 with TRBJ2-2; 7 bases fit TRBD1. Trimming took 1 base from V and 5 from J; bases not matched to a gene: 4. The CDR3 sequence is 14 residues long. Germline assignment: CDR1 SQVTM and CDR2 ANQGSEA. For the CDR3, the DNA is TGCAGCGTTGAAGCGACAGGGTTGACCGGGGAGCTGTTTTTT. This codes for CSVEATGLTGELFF.

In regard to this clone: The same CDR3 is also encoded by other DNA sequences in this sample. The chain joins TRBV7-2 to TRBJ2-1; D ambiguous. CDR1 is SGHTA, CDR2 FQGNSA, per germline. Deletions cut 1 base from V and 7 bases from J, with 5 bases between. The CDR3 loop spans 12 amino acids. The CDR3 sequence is CASSLVGNEQFF. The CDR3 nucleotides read TGTGCCAGCAGCTTAGTCGGGAATGAGCAGTTCTTC.

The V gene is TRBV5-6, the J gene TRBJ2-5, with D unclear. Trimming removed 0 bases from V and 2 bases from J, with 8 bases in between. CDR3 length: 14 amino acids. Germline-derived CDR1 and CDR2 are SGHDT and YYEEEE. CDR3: CASSLGARQETQYF. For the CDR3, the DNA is TGTGCCAGCAGCTTGGGGGCCAGACAAGAGACCCAGTACTTC.

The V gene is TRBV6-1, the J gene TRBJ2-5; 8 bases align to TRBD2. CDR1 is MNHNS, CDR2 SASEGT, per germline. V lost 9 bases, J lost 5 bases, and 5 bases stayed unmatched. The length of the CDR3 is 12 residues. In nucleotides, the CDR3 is TGTGCCAGTTTAGCGGGATGGGAGACCCAGTACTTC. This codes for CASLAGWETQYF.

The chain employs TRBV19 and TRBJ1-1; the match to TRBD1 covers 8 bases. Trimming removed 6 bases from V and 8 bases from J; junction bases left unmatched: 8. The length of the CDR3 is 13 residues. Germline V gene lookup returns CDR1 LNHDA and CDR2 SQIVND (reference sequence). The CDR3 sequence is CASREQGVVEAFF. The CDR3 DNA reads TGTGCCAGTAGAGAACAGGGGGTCGTGGAAGCTTTCTTT.

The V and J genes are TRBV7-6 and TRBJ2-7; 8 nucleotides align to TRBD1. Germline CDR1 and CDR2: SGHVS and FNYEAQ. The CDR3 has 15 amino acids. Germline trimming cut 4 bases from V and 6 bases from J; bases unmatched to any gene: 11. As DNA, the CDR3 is TGTGCCAGCAGCTCTAGGTCCACAGGGGGGCCCGAGCAGTACTTC. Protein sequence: CASSSRSTGGPEQYF.